This T cell receptor (beta chain) was sequenced in a study of OX40 agonist ivuxolimab in advanced cancers. Regarding the research as a whole: The costimulatory receptor OX40 (CD134) was targeted by ivuxolimab, a fully human IgG2 agonistic monoclonal antibody. Peripheral TCRbeta sequencing aimed to test whether ivuxolimab altered TCR sequence diversity and caused clonal T-cell expansion. The dose-escalation cohort was 80% to 90% male with a mean age of roughly 62 years, ranging from roughly 23 to 85. Of the roughly 54 dose-escalation patients, hepatocellular carcinoma was present in about 20, melanoma in approximately 15, renal cell carcinoma in 9 and head and neck cancer in 9. The paper reports the monotherapy dose-escalation portion (N = 52 patients) of the phase I ivuxolimab trial. Three dose-escalation patients achieved partial responses, one with hepatocellular carcinoma and two with cutaneous melanoma. Intravenous ivuxolimab was administered to patients every 2 weeks at six dose levels: 0.01, 0.1, 0.3, 1.5, 3 and 10 mg/kg. Patients were allowed to have had prior anti-PD-1, anti-PD-L1 or anti-CTLA-4 therapy, and approximately 37% of the dose-escalation patients had been treated with checkpoint inhibitors.

Genomic DNA was extracted from sorted cells for sequencing of the TCRbeta CDR3 region. The immunoSEQ Assay was used for sequencing of TCRbeta CDR3 regions. Imported from immuneACCESS, the table was reduced by TCRdb to in-frame sequences with V and J called. These copies leave out some clones; in studies compared against another copy, an unresolved V gene accounts for under half, and the cause of the remainder is not known. This sample comprises roughly 130,000 clones, over 85% of them detected only once. Together, the top ten hold more than 0.15% of the sample. On this clone: Its antigen is unknown. There are no base qualities to consult, and no much larger clone falls within one base.

Its CDR3 holds 15 amino acids, cysteine through phenylalanine. Of the read, only the CDR3 DNA is kept; its 45 bases are in frame from base 1. V is trimmed back by 6 bases and J by 0 bases, and the junction contains 7 bases that no gene match accounts for. Via the germline V gene, CDR1 is SNHLY and CDR2 FYNNEI. Patients with autoimmune disease history or receiving systemic immunosuppression were excluded from the trial. Peripheral blood for TCR sequencing was collected from all dose cohorts at baseline, on cycle 4 day 1, and on cycle 7 day 1. The samples were drawn from a first-in-human, open-label, multicenter phase I dose-escalation trial of ivuxolimab. Adults with locally advanced or metastatic melanoma, renal cell, hepatocellular, or head and neck squamous cell carcinoma were enrolled in the trial. Before TCR sequencing, CD4+ T cells and CD8+ T cells were sorted from peripheral blood as separate populations.

What the work shows at the level of the full study, not this receptor alone: In the 0.1-3.0 mg/kg groups, partial responders had among the lowest normalized peripheral clonal expansion, particularly in CD8+ T cells. At doses from 0.1 to 3.0 mg/kg, clonal expansion was seen in both CD4+ and CD8+ blood T cells between baseline and week 6. After ivuxolimab, more expanded clones were found on average in CD8+ T cells than in CD4+ T cells. Which antigens the clonally expanded peripheral T cells were specific for was not determined. Low levels of normalized T-cell clonal expansion were also seen in some nonresponding patients.

This specimen consisted of CD4+ or CD8+ T cells sorted from blood, obtained in a trial of the OX40 agonist ivuxolimab. The TCR comes from an adult with an advanced solid tumor such as melanoma, head and neck, liver or kidney cancer. The sequence links TRBV2 to TRBJ1-2; the junction holds 7 bases that match TRBD1. The CDR3 corresponds to CASRYYRGSNYGYTF. The DNA sequence is given as TGTGCCAGCAGATATTACAGGGGATCTAACTATGGCTACACCTTC.